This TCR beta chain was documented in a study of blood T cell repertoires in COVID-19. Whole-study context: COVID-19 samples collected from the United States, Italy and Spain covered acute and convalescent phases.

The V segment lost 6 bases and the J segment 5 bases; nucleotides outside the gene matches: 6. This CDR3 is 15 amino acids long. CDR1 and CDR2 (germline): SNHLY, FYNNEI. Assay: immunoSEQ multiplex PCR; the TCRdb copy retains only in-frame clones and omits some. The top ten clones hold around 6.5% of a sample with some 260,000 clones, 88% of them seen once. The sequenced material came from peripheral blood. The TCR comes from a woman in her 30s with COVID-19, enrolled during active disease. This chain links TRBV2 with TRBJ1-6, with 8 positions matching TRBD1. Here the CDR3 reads CASRDRAGDNSPLHF. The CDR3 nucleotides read TGTGCCAGCAGGGACAGGGCGGGGGATAATTCACCCCTCCACTTT. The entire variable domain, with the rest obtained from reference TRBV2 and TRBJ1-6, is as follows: EPEVTQTPSHQVTQMGQEVILRCVPISNHLYFYWYRQILGQKVEFLVSFYNNEISEKSEIFDDQFSVERPDGSNFTLKIRSTKLEDSAMYFCASRDRAGDNSPLHFGNGTRLTVT.